In this sample, the clone carrying this T cell receptor (beta chain) turned up once. The entry originates in a study of blood T cell repertoires in COVID-19. The ends were cut back, 5 bases at V and 1 base at J, with 9 bases in the middle. CDR1 and CDR2 (germline): MDHEN, SYDVKM. The CDR3 is 13 amino acids. Per the original data handling: Amplification with reference gene primers provided the estimates of nucleated cell counts. Produced via immunoSEQ multiplex PCR; TCRdb's table is partial and in-frame only. V, J and clone size are taken as reported in that table, and D and trimming were inferred from the DNA itself. The sample has 200,000 to 250,000 clones, 87% seen once.

Sequenced material: PBMCs or T cells enriched from blood (not recorded which). The source of this sequence is a woman aged 25 to 39 with acute COVID-19. This chain joins TRBV28 and TRBJ2-7; possible D gene TRBD2, 5 bases. CDR3 sequence: CASSPSGSYEQYF. The CDR3 DNA follows: TGTGCCAGCAGTCCCTCGGGATCCTACGAGCAGTACTTC.